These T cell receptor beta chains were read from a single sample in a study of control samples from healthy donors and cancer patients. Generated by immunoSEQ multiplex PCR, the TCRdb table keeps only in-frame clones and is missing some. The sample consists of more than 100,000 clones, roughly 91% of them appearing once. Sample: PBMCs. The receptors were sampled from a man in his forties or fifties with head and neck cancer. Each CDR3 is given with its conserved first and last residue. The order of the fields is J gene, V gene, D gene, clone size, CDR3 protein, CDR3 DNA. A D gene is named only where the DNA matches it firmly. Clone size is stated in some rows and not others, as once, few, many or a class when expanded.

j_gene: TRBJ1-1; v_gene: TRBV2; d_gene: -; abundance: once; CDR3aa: CASSEGEAFF; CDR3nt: TGTGCCAGCAGTGAGGGTGAAGCTTTCTTT
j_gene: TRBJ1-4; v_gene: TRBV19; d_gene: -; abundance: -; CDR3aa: CASRSFSGSNEKLFF; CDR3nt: TGTGCCAGTAGATCATTTTCGGGGAGTAATGAAAAACTGTTTTTT
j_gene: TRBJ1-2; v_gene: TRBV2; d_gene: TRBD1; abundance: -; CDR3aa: CASSEAGRGFNYGYTF; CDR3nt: TGTGCCAGCAGTGAAGCGGGCAGGGGGTTTAACTATGGCTACACCTTC
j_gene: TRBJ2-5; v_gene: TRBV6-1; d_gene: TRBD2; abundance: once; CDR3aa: CASSVSGLAGARQETQYF; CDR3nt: TGTGCCAGCAGTGTTTCTGGACTAGCGGGGGCGCGGCAAGAGACCCAGTACTTC
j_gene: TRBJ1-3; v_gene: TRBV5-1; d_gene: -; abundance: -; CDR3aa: CASTDHSGNTIYF; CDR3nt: TGCGCCAGCACGGACCACTCTGGAAACACCATATATTTT
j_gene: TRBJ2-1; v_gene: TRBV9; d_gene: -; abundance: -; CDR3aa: CASSINAEQQFF; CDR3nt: TGTGCCAGCAGCATAAATGCGGAGCAGCAGTTCTTC
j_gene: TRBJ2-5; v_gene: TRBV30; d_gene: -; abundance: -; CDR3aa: CAWRPGLLRETQYF; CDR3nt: TGTGCCTGGAGACCAGGGTTATTGAGGGAGACCCAGTACTTC
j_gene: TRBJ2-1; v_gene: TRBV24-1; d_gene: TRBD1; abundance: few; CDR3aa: CATSGPGGYNEQFF; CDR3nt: TGTGCCACCAGTGGCCCAGGGGGATACAATGAGCAGTTCTTC
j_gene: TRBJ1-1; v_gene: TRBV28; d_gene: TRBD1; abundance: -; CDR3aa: CASSPGTGEIEAFF; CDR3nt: TGTGCCAGCAGCCCCGGGACAGGGGAAATCGAAGCTTTCTTT
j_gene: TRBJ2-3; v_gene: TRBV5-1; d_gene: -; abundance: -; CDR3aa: CASSHRDQFSARYTDTQYF; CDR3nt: TGCGCCAGCAGCCACCGGGACCAGTTTTCCGCACGGTACACAGATACGCAGTATTTT
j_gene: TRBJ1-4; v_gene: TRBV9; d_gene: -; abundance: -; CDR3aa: CASSVGATNEKLFF; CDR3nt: TGTGCCAGCAGCGTAGGGGCAACTAATGAAAAACTGTTTTTT
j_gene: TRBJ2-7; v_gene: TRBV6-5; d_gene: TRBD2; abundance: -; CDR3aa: CASSPTSGMYEQYF; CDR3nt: TGTGCCAGCAGTCCGACTAGCGGGATGTACGAGCAGTACTTC
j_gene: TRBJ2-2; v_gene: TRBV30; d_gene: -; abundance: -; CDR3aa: CAWEDYTGELFF; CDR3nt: TGTGCCTGGGAGGACTACACCGGGGAGCTGTTTTTT
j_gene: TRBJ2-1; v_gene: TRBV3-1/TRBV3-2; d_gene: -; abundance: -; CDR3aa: CASSLFTGLAYNEQFF; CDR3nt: TGTGCCAGCAGCCTGTTTACAGGACTCGCCTACAATGAGCAGTTCTTC
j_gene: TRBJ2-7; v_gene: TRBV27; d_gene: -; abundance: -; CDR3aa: CASSLGDAYEQYF; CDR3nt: TGTGCCAGCAGTTTAGGGGACGCCTACGAGCAGTACTTC
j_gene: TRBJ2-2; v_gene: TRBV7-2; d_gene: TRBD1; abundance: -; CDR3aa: CASSIHPRGQSGNGELFF; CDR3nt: TGTGCCAGCAGCATACACCCCCGGGGACAGAGTGGTAACGGGGAGCTGTTTTTT
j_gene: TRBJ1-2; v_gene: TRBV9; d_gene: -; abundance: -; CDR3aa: CASSVVGQNYGYTF; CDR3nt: TGTGCCAGCAGCGTAGTTGGACAGAACTATGGCTACACCTTC
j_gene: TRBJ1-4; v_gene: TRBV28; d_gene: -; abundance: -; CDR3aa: CASRSRTDMMLYEKLFF; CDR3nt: TGTGCCAGCAGGAGTCGGACAGACATGATGCTGTATGAAAAACTGTTTTTT
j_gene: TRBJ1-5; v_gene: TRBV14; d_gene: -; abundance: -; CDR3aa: CARATLGVSNQPQHF; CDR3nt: TGTGCCAGAGCCACCTTAGGGGTAAGCAATCAGCCCCAGCATTTT
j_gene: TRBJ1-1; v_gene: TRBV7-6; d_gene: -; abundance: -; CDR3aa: CASSPQRESVKNTEAFF; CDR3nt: TGTGCCAGCAGCCCACAGCGTGAGAGCGTTAAGAACACTGAAGCTTTCTTT
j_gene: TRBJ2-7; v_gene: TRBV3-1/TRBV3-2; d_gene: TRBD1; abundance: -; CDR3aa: CASSQRTGEQYF; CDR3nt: TGTGCCAGCAGCCAAAGGACAGGGGAGCAGTACTTC
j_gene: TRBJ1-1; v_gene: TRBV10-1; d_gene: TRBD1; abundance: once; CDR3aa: CASSADREGTEAFF; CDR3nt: TGCGCCAGCAGTGCCGACAGGGAGGGCACTGAAGCTTTCTTT
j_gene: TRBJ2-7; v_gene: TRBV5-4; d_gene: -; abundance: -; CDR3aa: CASSPWRGAYEQYF; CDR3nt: TGTGCCAGCAGCCCCTGGAGAGGTGCCTACGAGCAGTACTTC
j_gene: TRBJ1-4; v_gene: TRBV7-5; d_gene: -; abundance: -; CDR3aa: CVRSFGDLDEKLFF; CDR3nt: TGTGTCAGAAGCTTCGGAGATTTAGATGAAAAACTGTTTTTT
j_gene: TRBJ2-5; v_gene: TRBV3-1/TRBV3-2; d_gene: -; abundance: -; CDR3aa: CASSRSQETQYF; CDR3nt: TGTGCCAGCAGCCGTTCTCAAGAGACCCAGTACTTC
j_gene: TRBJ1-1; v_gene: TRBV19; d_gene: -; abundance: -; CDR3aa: CASGNTEAFF; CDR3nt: TGTGCCAGTGGGAACACTGAAGCTTTCTTT
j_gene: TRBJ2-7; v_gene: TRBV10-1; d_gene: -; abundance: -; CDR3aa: CASSDGFWRQYF; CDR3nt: TGCGCCAGCAGCGACGGTTTTTGGCGACAGTACTTC
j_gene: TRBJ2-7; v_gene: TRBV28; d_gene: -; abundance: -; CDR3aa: CASSLSGYEQYF; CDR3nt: TGTGCCAGCAGTTTATCGGGTTACGAGCAGTACTTC
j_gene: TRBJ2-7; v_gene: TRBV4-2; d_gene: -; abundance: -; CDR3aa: CASSHRLGADSYEQYF; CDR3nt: TGTGCCAGCAGCCACCGCCTCGGGGCGGACTCCTACGAGCAGTACTTC
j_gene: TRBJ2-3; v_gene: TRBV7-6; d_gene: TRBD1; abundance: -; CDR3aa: CASSLVQGATDTQYF; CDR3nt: TGTGCCAGCAGCTTAGTCCAGGGGGCCACAGATACGCAGTATTTT
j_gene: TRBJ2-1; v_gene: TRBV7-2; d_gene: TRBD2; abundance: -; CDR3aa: CASSLAGGNYNEQFF; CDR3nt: TGTGCCAGCAGCTTAGCGGGGGGGAACTACAATGAGCAGTTCTTC
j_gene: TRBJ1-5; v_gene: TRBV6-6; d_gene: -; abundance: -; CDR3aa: CASSYDSRDSNQPQHF; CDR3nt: TGTGCCAGCAGTTACGATTCCAGAGATAGCAATCAGCCCCAGCATTTT
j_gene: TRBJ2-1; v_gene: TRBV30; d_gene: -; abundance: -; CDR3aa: CAGGGGSSYNEQFF; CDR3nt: TGTGCTGGGGGGGGCGGGAGCTCCTACAATGAGCAGTTCTTC
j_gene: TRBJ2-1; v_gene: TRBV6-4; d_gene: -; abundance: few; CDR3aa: CASSDTDKPNEQFF; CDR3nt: TGTGCCAGCAGTGACACGGACAAACCCAATGAGCAGTTCTTC
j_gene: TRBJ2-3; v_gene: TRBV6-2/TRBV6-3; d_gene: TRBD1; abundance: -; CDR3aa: CASSSGQRTDTQYF; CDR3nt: TGTGCCAGCAGTTCGGGACAGAGAACAGATACGCAGTATTTT
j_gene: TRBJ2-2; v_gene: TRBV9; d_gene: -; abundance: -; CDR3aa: CASSVDKTGELFF; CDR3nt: TGTGCCAGCAGCGTAGATAAGACCGGGGAGCTGTTTTTT
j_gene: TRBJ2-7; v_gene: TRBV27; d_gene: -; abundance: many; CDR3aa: CASRGTPGEQYF; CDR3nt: TGTGCCAGCCGCGGGACTCCCGGCGAGCAGTACTTC
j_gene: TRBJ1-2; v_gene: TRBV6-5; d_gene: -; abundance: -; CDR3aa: CASSYFTGFGYTF; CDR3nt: TGTGCCAGCAGTTACTTCACAGGGTTTGGCTACACCTTC
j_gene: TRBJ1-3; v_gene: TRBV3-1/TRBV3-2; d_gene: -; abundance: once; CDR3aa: CASSSDGNTIYF; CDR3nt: TGTGCCAGCAGCTCAGATGGAAACACCATATATTTT
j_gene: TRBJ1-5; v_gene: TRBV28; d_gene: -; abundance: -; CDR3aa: CASSPHRDNQPQHF; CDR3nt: TGTGCCAGCAGCCCACACAGGGACAATCAGCCCCAGCATTTT
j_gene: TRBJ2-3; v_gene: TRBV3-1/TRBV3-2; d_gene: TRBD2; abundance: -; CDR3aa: CASSLPGGRGSDTQYF; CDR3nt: TGTGCCAGCAGCCTCCCGGGCGGGAGGGGATCAGATACGCAGTATTTT